Below are 7 T cell receptor beta chains sequenced from a single sample in a study of shared clonotypes between healthy human individuals. Here immunoSEQ multiplex PCR was the method, and the copy in TCRdb shows in-frame clones only, minus some. Found here are approximately 2.1 million clones, over 90% of them singletons; the top ten hold 0.39%. The specimen sequenced was naive CD4+ T cells from PBMCs. This sample's subset: CD45RA+ positively selected. These receptor sequences come from a man between 18 and 29 years old in good health. Some clones in this sample may be carry-over from other donors' samples.

V is TRBV7-3 and J is TRBJ2-1; 7 nucleotides agree with TRBD2. V shed 5 bases and J 10 bases; nucleotides not matched to a gene: 11. CDR1 SGHTA and CDR2 FQGTGA come from the germline V gene. The length of the CDR3 is 14 residues. The CDR3 is CASSRAREEREQFF. CDR3 nucleotides: TGTGCCAGCAGCCGCGCCCGGGAGGAACGCGAGCAGTTCTTC. Using reference TRBV7-3 and TRBJ2-1 for the parts outside the CDR3, the full variable domain is GAGVSQTPSNKVTEKGKYVELRCDPISGHTALYWYRQSLGQGPEFLIYFQGTGAADDSGLPNDRFFAVRPEGSVSTLKIQRTERGDSAVYLCASSRAREEREQFFGPGTRLTVL.

The chain is built from TRBV4-1 and TRBJ2-5; TRBD2 agrees at 8 bases. V shed 3 bases, J shed 5 bases, and the junction held 11 bases outside the gene matches. Germline assignment: CDR1 MGHRA and CDR2 YSYEKL. The CDR3 covers 16 residues. CDR3 nucleotide sequence: TGCGCCAGCAGCCACGGGACTAGAGGGAGCGTCGAGACCCAGTACTTC. Protein sequence: CASSHGTRGSVETQYF.

The rearrangement joins TRBV18 to TRBJ2-2; D may correspond to TRBD1 or TRBD2 (5 bases each). The CDR3 totals 15 residues. The V end lost 5 bases, the J end lost 2 bases, and 12 bases lay between the germline ends. Germline lookup yields CDR1 KGHSH and CDR2 LQKENI. CDR3 DNA: TGTGCCAGCTCATTCGGGACGAGTAACACCGGGGAGCTGTTTTTT. This encodes CASSFGTSNTGELFF.

CDR3 sequence (DNA): TGCGCCAGCAGCCAGGGAGAAGCGATTTTGGGGAACACCGGGGAGCTGTTTTTT. Translation: CASSQGEAILGNTGELFF. The J gene is TRBJ2-2, the V gene TRBV4-1, with D possibly being TRBD2 (5 bases). The V end lost 3 bases, the J end lost 1 base, and 18 bases lay between the germline ends. CDR1 is MGHRA and CDR2 is YSYEKL in the germline V gene. The CDR3 totals 18 residues.

The CDR3 DNA follows: TGTGCCAGCAGCCAACCTCTAGCGGGAGGAGGGGAGACCCAGTACTTC. As protein: CASSQPLAGGGETQYF. The chain links TRBV4-2 to TRBJ2-5, with TRBD2 identical over 11 bases. Germline V gene lookup returns CDR1 LGHNA and CDR2 YNFKEQ. V shed 2 bases and J 5 bases; nucleotides not matched to a gene: 7. This CDR3 contains 16 residues.

The chain links TRBV28 to TRBJ2-4; 8 bases align to TRBD2. Per the germline V gene, CDR1 is MDHEN and CDR2 is SYDVKM. The V segment lost 5 bases and the J segment 7 bases; nucleotides outside the gene matches: 16. This CDR3 is 17 amino acids long. CDR3 loop: CASSAALGAGGANIQYF. DNA for the CDR3: TGTGCCAGCAGTGCTGCCCTCGGGGCGGGGGGCGCCAACATTCAGTACTTC.

This clone was recorded a few times. J is TRBJ1-2 and V is TRBV2; D not certain. V lost 1 base to trimming and J lost 7 bases, with 16 bases between them. Per the germline V gene, CDR1 is SNHLY and CDR2 is FYNNEI. The CDR3 length is 15 residues. DNA of the CDR3: TGTGCCAGCAGTGAAGTGTCGGTACATTTTGGTGGCTACACCTTC. Amino acid sequence: CASSEVSVHFGGYTF.